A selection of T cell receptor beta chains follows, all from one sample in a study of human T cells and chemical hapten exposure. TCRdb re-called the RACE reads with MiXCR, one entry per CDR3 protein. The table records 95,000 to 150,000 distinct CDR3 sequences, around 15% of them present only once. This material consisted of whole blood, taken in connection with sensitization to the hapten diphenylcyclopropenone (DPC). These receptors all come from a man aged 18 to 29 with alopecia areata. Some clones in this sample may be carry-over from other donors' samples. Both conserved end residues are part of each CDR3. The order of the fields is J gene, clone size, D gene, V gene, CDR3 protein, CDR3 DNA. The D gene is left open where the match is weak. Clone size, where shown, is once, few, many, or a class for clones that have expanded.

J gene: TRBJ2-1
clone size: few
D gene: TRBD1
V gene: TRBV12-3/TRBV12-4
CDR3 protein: CASSTRDRGENEQFF
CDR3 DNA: TGTGCCAGCAGTACCCGGGACAGGGGCGAGAATGAGCAGTTCTTC

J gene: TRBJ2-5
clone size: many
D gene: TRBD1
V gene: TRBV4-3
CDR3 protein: CASSQGGQGGTQYF
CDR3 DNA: TGCGCCAGCAGCCAGGGGGGACAGGGTGGGACCCAGTACTTC

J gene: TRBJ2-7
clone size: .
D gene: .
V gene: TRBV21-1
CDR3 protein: CAGGCRQPVSYEQYF
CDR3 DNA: TGTGCCGGGGGATGCAGACAGCCCGTCTCCTACGAGCAGTACTTC

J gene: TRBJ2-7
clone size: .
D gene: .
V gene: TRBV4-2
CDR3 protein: CASSQSGPSSYEQYF
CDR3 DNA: TGTGCCAGCAGCCAATCCGGACCTTCCTCCTACGAGCAGTACTTC

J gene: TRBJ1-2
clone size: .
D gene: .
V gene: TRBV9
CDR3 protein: CASTEGFGNYGYTF
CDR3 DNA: TGTGCCAGCACGGAGGGCTTCGGGAACTATGGCTACACCTTC

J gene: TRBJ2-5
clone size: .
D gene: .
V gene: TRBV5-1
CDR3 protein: CASSLSRREQETQYF
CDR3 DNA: TGCGCCAGCAGCTTGTCTCGCAGGGAACAAGAGACCCAGTACTTC

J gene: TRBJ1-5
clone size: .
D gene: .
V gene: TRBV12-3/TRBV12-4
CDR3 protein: CASSLSAGPHQPQHF
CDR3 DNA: TGTGCCAGCAGTTTGTCAGCAGGACCTCATCAGCCCCAGCATTTT

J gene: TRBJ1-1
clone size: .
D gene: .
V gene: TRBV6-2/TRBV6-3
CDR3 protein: CASSHIVGDTEAFF
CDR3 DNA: TGTGCCAGCAGCCACATAGTAGGGGACACTGAAGCTTTCTTT

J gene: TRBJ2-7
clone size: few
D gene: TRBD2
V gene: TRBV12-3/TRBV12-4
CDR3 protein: CASSLARGREDEQYF
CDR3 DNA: TGTGCCAGCAGCCTCGCCCGGGGACGGGAGGACGAGCAGTACTTC

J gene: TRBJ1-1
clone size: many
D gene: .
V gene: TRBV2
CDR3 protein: CASIRDRNTEAFF
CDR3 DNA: TGTGCCAGCATCAGGGATAGGAACACTGAAGCTTTCTTT

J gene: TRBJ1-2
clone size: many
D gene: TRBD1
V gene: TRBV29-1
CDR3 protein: CSAPGQGSRGYTF
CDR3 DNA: TGCAGCGCACCGGGACAGGGTTCTCGGGGCTACACCTTC

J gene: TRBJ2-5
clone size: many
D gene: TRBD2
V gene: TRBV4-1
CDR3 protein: CASRSRPLTSGGADQETQYF
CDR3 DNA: TGCGCCAGCAGGTCTAGACCCCTGACTAGCGGGGGGGCCGACCAAGAGACCCAGTACTTC

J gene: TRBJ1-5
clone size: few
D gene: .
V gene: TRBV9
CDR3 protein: CASSVDLGYQPQHF
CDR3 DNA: TGTGCCAGCAGCGTAGATTTGGGTTATCAGCCCCAGCATTTT

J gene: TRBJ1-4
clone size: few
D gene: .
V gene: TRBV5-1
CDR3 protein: CASSINSRSDEKLFF
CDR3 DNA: TGCGCCAGCAGCATAAACAGTCGGTCGGATGAAAAACTGTTTTTT

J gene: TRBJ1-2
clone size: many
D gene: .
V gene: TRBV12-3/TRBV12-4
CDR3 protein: CASIKVGINYGYTF
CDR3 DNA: TGTGCCAGCATCAAGGTCGGGATTAACTATGGCTACACCTTC

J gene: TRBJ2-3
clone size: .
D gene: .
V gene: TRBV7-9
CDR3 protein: CASSLEGRDTQYF
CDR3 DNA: TGTGCCAGCAGCTTAGAGGGAAGAGATACGCAGTATTTT